The rows below give T cell receptor beta chains drawn from one sample of a study of blood T cell repertoires in COVID-19. Here immunoSEQ multiplex PCR was the method, and the copy in TCRdb shows in-frame clones only, minus some. The sample lists about 460,000 clones; roughly nine tenths were seen once. Specimen: PBMCs or T cells enriched from blood (not recorded which). These receptors originate from a woman aged 55-70 years who had recovered from COVID-19. The CDR3 runs from the conserved cysteine through the conserved F or W. The D gene is left open where the match is weak. Only part of the rows carry a size: once, few, many, or a class if the clone is expanded.

v_call,clone_size,d_call,j_call,cdr3_nt,cdr3_aa
TRBV27,NA,NA,TRBJ1-3,TGTGCCAGCAGTACACAGGGAGGAAACACCATATATTTT,CASSTQGGNTIYF
TRBV20-1,few,NA,TRBJ2-1,TGCAGTGCTAGTGGTGCGACAGAGTTTTACAATGAGCAGTTCTTC,CSASGATEFYNEQFF
TRBV4-1,NA,TRBD1,TRBJ1-4,TGCGCCAGCAGCCTCGGGACAGGGGTGGGTGAAAAACTGTTTTTT,CASSLGTGVGEKLFF
TRBV12-3/TRBV12-4,NA,NA,TRBJ1-5,TGTGCCAGCAGTTTTGTCGGGGGGAGACCCCAGCATTTT,CASSFVGGRPQHF
TRBV4-1,NA,NA,TRBJ1-2,TGCGCCAGCAGCCAAGACCTACGATCCAACAGGGGCTACACCTTC,CASSQDLRSNRGYTF
TRBV5-1,NA,NA,TRBJ1-4,TGCGCCAGCAGCTTGGGGGCCCACGGTCGTGAAAAACTGTTTTTT,CASSLGAHGREKLFF
TRBV18,NA,NA,TRBJ2-3,TGTGCCAGCTCACCTCTCGGAATAGCGGGCACAGATACGCAGTATTTT,CASSPLGIAGTDTQYF
TRBV5-1,NA,TRBD1,TRBJ1-6,TGCGCCAGCAGCTACGACAGGGGAGAAGGGCCCCTCCACTTT,CASSYDRGEGPLHF
TRBV5-1,NA,TRBD2,TRBJ2-1,TGCGCCAGCAGCCCTGGACTAGCGGGGCCGAACAATGAGCAGTTCTTC,CASSPGLAGPNNEQFF
TRBV29-1,NA,NA,TRBJ1-1,TGCAGCGTTGACCGCGGAAACACTGAAGCTTTCTTT,CSVDRGNTEAFF
TRBV19,NA,TRBD1,TRBJ1-5,TGTGCCAGTAGTCCCGGGACAGGGGTTCAGCCCCAGCATTTT,CASSPGTGVQPQHF
TRBV4-1,NA,TRBD1,TRBJ2-2,TGCGCCAGCAGCCAAGTGGCAGGGGGCATCACCGGGGAGCTGTTTTTT,CASSQVAGGITGELFF
TRBV24-1,few,NA,TRBJ1-2,TGTGCCACCAGTGAAGGGGGAGTTCGTGGAGACTATGGCTACACCTTC,CATSEGGVRGDYGYTF
TRBV19,few,TRBD1,TRBJ2-3,TGTGCCAGTAGTAACAGGGGGCCTAGCACAGATACGCAGTATTTT,CASSNRGPSTDTQYF
TRBV6-5,NA,TRBD1,TRBJ2-2,TGTGCCAGCAGTTACATGGGGACAGGGGGCACCGGGGAGCTGTTTTTT,CASSYMGTGGTGELFF
TRBV24-1,NA,TRBD1,TRBJ2-1,TGTGCCACCAGTGATTTGCAGGGGGAAGGTAGGGACAATGAGCAGTTCTTC,CATSDLQGEGRDNEQFF
TRBV7-8,NA,NA,TRBJ2-5,TGTGCCAGCAGCTTATTGCGGGGGCGGGAGACCCAGTACTTC,CASSLLRGRETQYF
TRBV2,NA,NA,TRBJ1-1,TGTGCCAGCAGTGAGGTCGGACACTCGGAGTGGACTGAAGCTTTCTTT,CASSEVGHSEWTEAFF
TRBV3-1/TRBV3-2,NA,TRBD1,TRBJ2-7,TGTGCCAGCAGCCCTTCGGGACAGGGCGACGAGCAGTACTTC,CASSPSGQGDEQYF
TRBV19,NA,NA,TRBJ1-6,TGTGCCAGTAGTATTCAGGGTTGGGATTCACCCCTCCACTTT,CASSIQGWDSPLHF
TRBV6-5,NA,TRBD1,TRBJ1-6,TGTGCCAGCAGTACCGGGGACAGGGGGGGCTCACCCCTCCACTTT,CASSTGDRGGSPLHF
TRBV15,NA,NA,TRBJ1-5,TGTGCCACCAGCAGAGGCCCCGAACAGGCGCCCCAGCATTTT,CATSRGPEQAPQHF
TRBV6-6,NA,TRBD2,TRBJ2-1,TGTGCCAGCAGTTACACGGAGCGGGGGCCCCACAATGAGCAGTTCTTC,CASSYTERGPHNEQFF
TRBV14,few,NA,TRBJ1-6,TGTGCCAGCAGCCAAGGCAATGCGTTTTGGCGGAATTCACCCCTCCACTTT,CASSQGNAFWRNSPLHF
TRBV12-5,once,TRBD2,TRBJ2-7,TGTGCTAGTGGTTTGGACGGGAGGGGTTACGAGCAGTACTTC,CASGLDGRGYEQYF
TRBV4-1,NA,NA,TRBJ2-3,TGCGCCAGCAGCCAAAGTATCCTAGCGTCCACAGATACGCAGTATTTT,CASSQSILASTDTQYF
TRBV11-3,NA,TRBD1,TRBJ2-2,TGTGCCAGCAGCTTAGGGGACAGCGTTACCGGGGAGCTGTTTTTT,CASSLGDSVTGELFF
TRBV29-1,NA,NA,TRBJ1-3,TGCAGCGTTGATCAGGGGTATGGAAACACCATATATTTT,CSVDQGYGNTIYF
TRBV5-4,NA,TRBD1,TRBJ2-3,TGTGCCAGCAGCGCTGGGACAGCAAGCACAGATACGCAGTATTTT,CASSAGTASTDTQYF
TRBV20-1,NA,NA,TRBJ2-1,TGCAGTGCTCCACTTACGCATGAGCAGTTCTTC,CSAPLTHEQFF
TRBV15,once,NA,TRBJ1-6,TGTGCCACCAGCAGAGATGATAGGGGCTTCAATTCACCCCTCCACTTT,CATSRDDRGFNSPLHF
TRBV11-2,NA,TRBD2,TRBJ2-6,TGTGCCAGCAGTTTAAAGGGCGGGAGCTCTGGGGCCAACGTCCTGACTTTC,CASSLKGGSSGANVLTF
TRBV4-1,NA,NA,TRBJ2-3,TGCGCCAGCAGCCTACCCATTATCGGACAGGGCGGGAGAGATACGCAGTATTTT,CASSLPIIGQGGRDTQYF
TRBV13,NA,NA,TRBJ2-6,TGTGCCAGCAGCTTTAGGGGAACTGGGGCCAACGTCCTGACTTTC,CASSFRGTGANVLTF
TRBV13,once,TRBD2,TRBJ2-3,TGTGCCAGCAGCCCCTCGGTACGGGGGGGCTACTCGGATACGCAGTATTTT,CASSPSVRGGYSDTQYF
TRBV30,NA,NA,TRBJ1-2,TGTGCCTGGAGTGTACAATCCCTCGCGGGCTATGGCTACACCTTC,CAWSVQSLAGYGYTF
TRBV7-2,NA,TRBD2,TRBJ2-3,TGTGCCAGCAGTATTAGCGGGGCACCCACAGATACGCAGTATTTT,CASSISGAPTDTQYF
TRBV5-5,NA,NA,TRBJ1-4,TGTGCCAGCAGCTTGGAGAGTCGGCAGGGGTATAATGAAAAACTGTTTTTT,CASSLESRQGYNEKLFF
TRBV15,NA,NA,TRBJ2-2,TGTGCCACCAGCAGAGATCTTGGTGGGGCGGACACCGGGGAGCTGTTTTTT,CATSRDLGGADTGELFF
TRBV5-6,few,NA,TRBJ1-2,TGTGCCAGCAGCTTGGGGGAGATATCCTATGGCTACACCTTC,CASSLGEISYGYTF
TRBV9,NA,TRBD2,TRBJ2-2,TGTGCCAGCAGCCCACCGGGACTAGCGGGGTTTACCGGGGAGCTGTTTTTT,CASSPPGLAGFTGELFF
TRBV5-8,NA,NA,TRBJ1-5,TGTGCCAGCAGCTCCTCCGGGGATAGCAATCAGCCCCAGCATTTT,CASSSSGDSNQPQHF
TRBV10-2,NA,TRBD1,TRBJ1-1,TGCGCCAGCAGTGAGTCAACAGGGGCAGTAGGCACTGAAGCTTTCTTT,CASSESTGAVGTEAFF
TRBV5-5,NA,TRBD1,TRBJ2-3,TGTGCCAGCAGCTTTACAGGGGGCACAGATACGCAGTATTTT,CASSFTGGTDTQYF
TRBV24-1,NA,NA,TRBJ2-3,TGTGCCACCTTCAGCGGGTCTAGCACAGATACGCAGTATTTT,CATFSGSSTDTQYF
TRBV24-1,once,NA,TRBJ2-1,TGTGCCACCAGTGATAATAAAGAGAGCTCCTACAATGAGCAGTTCTTC,CATSDNKESSYNEQFF
TRBV2,NA,NA,TRBJ2-7,TGTGCCAGCAATCCAGGAGGGGAGCAGTACTTC,CASNPGGEQYF
TRBV6-1,NA,NA,TRBJ1-2,TGTGCCAGCAGTGAACGAGGTAACTATGGCTACACCTTC,CASSERGNYGYTF
TRBV6-1,NA,NA,TRBJ1-3,TGTGCCAGCAGTGCACTCGGGCGGCAGGGGATGGGAAACACCATATATTTT,CASSALGRQGMGNTIYF
TRBV2,NA,NA,TRBJ2-7,TGTGCCAGCAGTGACGGCTACGAGCAGTACTTC,CASSDGYEQYF
TRBV6-5,NA,NA,TRBJ1-5,TGTGCCAGCACCGCCGCTCGGAATCAGCCCCAGCATTTT,CASTAARNQPQHF
TRBV5-1,NA,TRBD1,TRBJ2-3,TGCGCCAGCAGCCGGGACAGGGTGGGGACAAATACGCAGTATTTT,CASSRDRVGTNTQYF
TRBV28,NA,NA,TRBJ2-7,TGTGCCAGCAGTTTTTTCTCGGGGGGCAACACCTACGAGCAGTACTTC,CASSFFSGGNTYEQYF
TRBV4-1,NA,NA,TRBJ2-7,TGCGCCAGCAGCCAAGGAGGGGGGGGAGGGTACGAGCAGTACTTC,CASSQGGGGGYEQYF
TRBV11-3,NA,TRBD1,TRBJ1-4,TGTGCCAGCAGCGCCGGACAGGCGATCAATGAAAAACTGTTTTTT,CASSAGQAINEKLFF
TRBV5-1,NA,TRBD1,TRBJ1-4,TGCGCCAGCACCCCTACGGGACAGGATAATGAAAAACTGTTTTTT,CASTPTGQDNEKLFF
TRBV2,NA,TRBD1,TRBJ2-7,TGTGCCAGCAGCCTGACAGGGGCCTCCTACGAGCAGTACTTC,CASSLTGASYEQYF